This paragraph covers one T cell receptor beta chain sequence. Its antigen remains undetermined. No clone much larger than this one lies a single base away; base qualities are absent. Hyperthyroidism patients were newly diagnosed, were aged 18 to 65 years, and had a disease duration under 2 months. Patients with other autoimmune diseases, uncontrolled infections, pregnancy or lactation were excluded. Diagnosis relied on clinical symptoms, serum thyroxine, TRAb, thyroid ultrasound and orbital computed tomography. Total RNA was extracted using Trizol reagent, and RNA quality was checked on an Agilent 2100 Bioanalyzer. This sample is drawn from a study of Graves' ophthalmopathy and Graves' hyperthyroidism (dated by TCRdb to 2017 to 2018). The study in broad terms: A patient counted as having stable hyperthyroidism if there was no progression to ophthalmopathy within 18 months of follow-up. In roughly 6 hyperthyroidism patients, T-cell repertoires of thyroid tissue and blood were compared. The independent validation cohort included 18 to 20 hyperthyroidism patients plus 17 patients who later progressed from hyperthyroidism to ophthalmopathy. In total, some 140 blood samples were TCR-sequenced: 40 to 45 ophthalmopathy, some 80 hyperthyroidism and some 17 hyperthyroidism-to-ophthalmopathy patients. TCR beta repertoire signatures were used to distinguish Graves' ophthalmopathy from Graves' hyperthyroidism and to predict progression to ophthalmopathy. After sampling, hyperthyroidism patients received methimazole starting at 30 mg daily, and ophthalmopathy patients received high-dose intravenous methylprednisolone. To explore V-J signatures that separate ophthalmopathy from hyperthyroidism, a discovery set of about a hundred patients was enrolled, consisting of more than 40 with ophthalmopathy and around 57 with stable hyperthyroidism. Here is what the overall study found, with its caveats: Most of the expanded thyroid clonotypes with a frequency above 0.001 were also detected in blood, and it was suggested that the thyroid immune response may be reflected by blood repertoires. In cross-validation, the 13-signature model distinguished ophthalmopathy from stable hyperthyroidism with 85% to 90% sensitivity and about 81% specificity, and in the test set the corresponding values were roughly 78% and 74%. No statistical method was used to set the sample size in advance, and the investigators knew which group each participant was assigned to. In validation, the model predicted ophthalmopathy progression with 55% to 71% sensitivity and around 72% specificity; more than ten predicted patients were CT-confirmed with GO in a median of about 6.2 months.

TCR beta CDR3 regions were amplified from RNA transcripts for repertoire sequencing. The first round was an RT-PCR using HTBI primers with the Qiagen OneStep RT-PCR kit, and this first round was followed by a second-round multiplex PCR, then size selection and purification. The libraries underwent paired-end sequencing with 100 bp reads on an Illumina HiSeq2000. In the original analysis: SOAPnuke was used for read processing, and reads with adapters, uncalled bases, a mean Phred below 15, or no exact constant-primer or identifier match were discarded. COPE v1.2.5 was used to merge high-quality paired reads. Each unique nucleotide sequence was defined as a clonotype, and clonotypes were aligned to IMGT TRB V, D and J references with MiTCR v1.1. The analysis was limited to V-J combinations with a frequency above 0.0001, which together covered just over 98% of the repertoires. A TCR clonal expansion and chaos score per V-J combination was defined as the ratio of F50 clonal expansion to chaos observed in the TCRdist matrix. Welch's t-statistics and random forest were used to reduce the features to 10 to 15 V-J combinations, which were then used as input to a naive Bayes classifier. The similarity between thyroid and blood repertoires was quantified using the Morisita-Horn index. In TCRdb, the public reads were trimmed at Q25 with fastp and aligned with MiXCR, with productive beta chains retained. Each record represents a unique CDR3 protein, reported with the most common genes and DNA among its rows. In this record, the V and J calls reflect TCRdb's handling and not the investigators' own analysis. The sample profile shows a few hundred thousand distinct CDR3 sequences; less than 45% of them were found once. Jointly, the top ten make up 4% to 5% of the sample.

The TCR comes from an adult man with Graves' hyperthyroidism. The sample was peripheral blood or thyroid tissue (not recorded which).

The nucleotide sequence is given as TGCAGTGCTAGCGACGGGGCGTACGAGCAGTTCTTC. The resulting protein is CSASDGAYEQFF. The rearrangement joined TRBV20-1 to TRBJ2-7, with the D call perhaps TRBD1 or TRBD2, as 5 bases match in each case. The closer fit of TRBJ2-1 to the DNA end suggests the J call may be wrong. CDR1 and CDR2, looked up from the germline V gene (reference sequence), are DFQATT and SNEGSKA. Reading from cysteine to phenylalanine, the CDR3 counts 12 amino acids. Here the CDR3 DNA is all that survives: 36 bases in frame from base 1.